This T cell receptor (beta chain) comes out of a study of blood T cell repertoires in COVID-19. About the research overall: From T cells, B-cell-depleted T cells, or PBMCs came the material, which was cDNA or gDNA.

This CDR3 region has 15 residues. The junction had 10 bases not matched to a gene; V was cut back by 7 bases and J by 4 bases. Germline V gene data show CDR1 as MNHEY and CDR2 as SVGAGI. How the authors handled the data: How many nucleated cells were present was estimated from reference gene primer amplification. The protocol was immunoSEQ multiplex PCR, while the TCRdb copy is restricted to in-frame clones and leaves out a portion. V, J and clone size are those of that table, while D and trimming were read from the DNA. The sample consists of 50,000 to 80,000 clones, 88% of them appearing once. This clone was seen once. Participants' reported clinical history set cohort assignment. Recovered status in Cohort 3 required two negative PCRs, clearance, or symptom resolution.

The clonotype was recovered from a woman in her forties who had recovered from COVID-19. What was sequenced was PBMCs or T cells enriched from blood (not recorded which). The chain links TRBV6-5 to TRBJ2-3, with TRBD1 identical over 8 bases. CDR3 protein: CASTPETGVADTQYF. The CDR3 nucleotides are TGTGCCAGCACCCCAGAGACAGGGGTGGCAGATACGCAGTATTTT.